This entry lists 32 T cell receptor beta chains sequenced from one sample in a study of T cells in narcolepsy. Clones were sequenced by immunoSEQ multiplex PCR, and TCRdb holds only the in-frame ones, with some missing. The sample carries some 32,000 clones, around 80% recorded once. Sequencing used CD45RA- memory CD4+ T cells from PBMCs. Every receptor here comes from a human donor with narcolepsy.

This clone qualifies as medium-sized. The chain couples TRBV14 to TRBJ1-1; D not resolved. The CDR3 has 15 residues. Trimming took off 0 bases at V and 0 bases at J, with 8 bases between the two ends. Looked up from germline, CDR1 is SGHDN and CDR2 is FVKESK. For the CDR3, the DNA is TGTGCCAGCAGCCAAGATCCAAAGATGAACACTGAAGCTTTCTTT. This encodes CASSQDPKMNTEAFF. Full variable domain (remainder filled in from reference TRBV14 and TRBJ1-1): EAGVTQFPSHSVIEKGQTVTLRCDPISGHDNLYWYRRVMGKEIKFLLHFVKESKQDESGMPNNRFLAERTGGTYSTLKVQPAELEDSGVYFCASSQDPKMNTEAFFGQGTRLTVV.

This clone showed up just a few times. This chain joins TRBV2 and TRBJ1-1; 7 nucleotides match TRBD1. This CDR3 has 15 residues. The V gene's germline CDR1 is SNHLY and CDR2 FYNNEI. V was clipped by 8 bases and J by 0 bases; unmatched bases: 9. DNA for the CDR3: TGTGCCAGCGGCCGGGACAGAAACATGAACACTGAAGCTTTCTTT. Encoded protein: CASGRDRNMNTEAFF.

The gene calls are TRBV12-2 and TRBJ2-5; the DNA was not compared with TRBD2, the D call given in the table. TRBV12-2 is shown as a pseudogene. The CDR3 is 11 amino acids. CDR3 DNA: TGTGCAAGGCCCCCTCCTAAGCGGCAGTACTTC. This sequence encodes CARPPPKRQYF.

The chain carries TRBV5-1 and TRBJ2-7; no firm D call. The CDR3 has 13 amino acids. Deletions cut 1 base from V and 5 bases from J, with 10 bases between. Germline V gene data show CDR1 as SGHRS and CDR2 as YFSETQ. CDR3 sequence (DNA): TGCGCCAGCAGCTTGACTATCCCCCACGAGCAGTACTTC. Translated, it gives CASSLTIPHEQYF. Full variable domain (outside the CDR3, taken from reference TRBV5-1 and TRBJ2-7): KAGVTQTPRYLIKTRGQQVTLSCSPISGHRSVSWYQQTPGQGLQFLFEYFSETQRNKGNFPGRFSGRQFSNSRSEMNVSTLELGDSALYLCASSLTIPHEQYFGPGTRLTVT.

J is TRBJ2-7 and V is TRBV5-4; the match to TRBD2 covers 7 bases. Per the germline V gene, CDR1 is SGHNT and CDR2 is YYREEE (reference sequence). The CDR3 covers 15 residues. V lost 4 bases, J lost 3 bases, and 10 bases stayed unmatched. The CDR3 nucleotides read TGTGCCAGCAGCCCGGGCCGGGGGGATAACTACGAGCAGTACTTC. Its translation is CASSPGRGDNYEQYF.

With respect to this clone: Different DNA sequences within this sample yield the same CDR3. V and J are TRBV11-3 and TRBJ1-1; D gene unclear. V was cut by 1 base and J by 2 bases, with 5 bases left in between. The CDR3 covers 13 residues. From germline, CDR1 is SGHNT and CDR2 YENEEA. CDR3 loop: CASSLGGNTEAFF. The CDR3 region has the DNA TGTGCCAGCAGCTTAGGGGGTAACACTGAAGCTTTCTTT.

The chain employs TRBV29-1 and TRBJ2-3; D ambiguous. The CDR3 runs to 13 residues. V was cut by 5 bases and J by 3 bases, with 12 bases left in between. From germline, CDR1 is SQVTM and CDR2 ANQGSEA. The DNA of the CDR3 is TGCAGCGTTATCAGACCCGCTACAGATACGCAGTATTTT. It is translated as CSVIRPATDTQYF.

This sequence joins TRBV28 and TRBJ1-2; TRBD1 matches 7 bases. The CDR3 contains 12 residues. V lost 5 bases and J lost 7; bases outside the gene matches: 4. The germline V gene has CDR1 MDHEN and CDR2 SYDVKM. The CDR3 nucleotides are TGTGCCAGCAGTCTTTACAGGGGTGGCTACACCTTC. Protein sequence: CASSLYRGGYTF.

The gene calls are TRBV5-1 and TRBJ1-2; tentative D call: TRBD1 (5 bases). V was clipped by 1 base and J by 4 bases, with 8 bases between them. Germline values: CDR1 SGHRS, CDR2 YFSETQ. This CDR3 spans 13 amino acids. The CDR3 nucleotides read TGCGCCAGCAGCTTGATTGACAGCTATGGCTACACCTTC. Amino acids: CASSLIDSYGYTF.

In regard to this clone: The identical CDR3 is also encoded by other nucleotide sequences in the sample. The rearrangement joins TRBV19 to TRBJ1-6, with TRBD1 matching 9 bases. J was trimmed by 13 bases and V by 10 bases; bases with no gene match: 17. Germline-derived CDR1 and CDR2 are LNHDA and SQIVND (reference sequence). The CDR3 runs 15 residues. CDR3 sequence: CATRGQGSFGSPLHF. The DNA for the CDR3 is TGTGCCACCCGGGGACAGGGAAGTTTCGGATCGCCCCTCCACTTT.

The chain joins TRBV28 to TRBJ1-1; D is possibly TRBD1 (6 bases). Germline loops: CDR1 MDHEN, CDR2 SYDVKM. The ends were cut back, 4 bases at V and 8 bases at J, with 11 bases in the middle. The CDR3 is 12 residues long. The CDR3 DNA reads TGTGCCAGCAGTTCCTACCAGGGGGAAGCTTTCTTT. It codes for CASSSYQGEAFF.

The rearrangement uses TRBV13 and TRBJ2-6; the D call may be TRBD1 or TRBD2 (6 bases each). The V end was cut by 4 bases, the J end by 2 bases, with 15 bases between. The CDR3 length is 17 residues. CDR1 is PRHDT, CDR2 FYEKMQ, per germline (reference sequence). CDR3 in DNA: TGTGCCAGCAGCTACAGGGTGGGGGGTACTGGGGCCAACGTCCTGACTTTC. Translation: CASSYRVGGTGANVLTF.

The genes are TRBV2 and TRBJ1-4; no definite D call. Germline loops: CDR1 SNHLY, CDR2 FYNNEI. Trimming stripped 2 bases from V and 6 bases from J, with 4 bases between. The CDR3 has 12 amino acids. CDR3 nucleotide sequence: TGTGCCAGCAGTGAATTCGATGAAAAACTGTTTTTT. It specifies CASSEFDEKLFF.

This chain links TRBV6-1 with TRBJ2-3, with no clear D. Trimming removed 2 bases at V and 2 bases at J, with 14 bases between. The CDR3 is 16 amino acids. The V gene's germline CDR1 is MNHNS and CDR2 SASEGT. CDR3 amino acids: CASSEYGLGPTDTQYF. CDR3 coding DNA: TGTGCCAGCAGTGAATATGGGCTAGGGCCCACAGATACGCAGTATTTT.

The chain carries TRBV5-1 and TRBJ1-2, with 8 bases aligning to TRBD1. The CDR3 covers 13 residues. Unmatched junction bases numbered 7, after V lost 5 bases and J lost 7 bases. The germline V gene has CDR1 SGHRS and CDR2 YFSETQ. For the CDR3, the DNA is TGCGCCAGCAGAGCGGACAGGGTGGGTGGCTACACCTTC. This sequence encodes CASRADRVGGYTF.

The rearrangement links TRBV4-1 to TRBJ2-1; D assignment may be TRBD1 or TRBD2 (6 bases each). V was trimmed by 1 base and J by 4 bases, leaving 11 bases between them. In germline, CDR1 is MGHRA, CDR2 YSYEKL. The CDR3 is made up of 15 amino acids. The CDR3 region has the DNA TGCGCCAGCAGCCAAGGGGGGGCGGAATACAATGAGCAGTTCTTC. Its protein product is CASSQGGAEYNEQFF.

V gene TRBV28 combines with J gene TRBJ1-1; D unresolved. Per germline, CDR1 MDHEN and CDR2 SYDVKM. V was clipped by 3 bases and J by 3 bases, with 8 bases between them. The CDR3 is made up of 13 amino acids. CDR3 DNA sequence: TGTGCCAGCAGTTTTATTGGGTACACTGAAGCTTTCTTT. Translated, it gives CASSFIGYTEAFF.

The chain employs TRBV9 and TRBJ1-3; 9 positions agree with TRBD1. Germline-derived CDR1 and CDR2 are SGDLS and YYNGEE. This CDR3 spans 16 amino acids. Unmatched junction bases numbered 2, after V lost 1 base and J lost 0 bases. CDR3: CASSVRGQGSGNTIYF. The CDR3 DNA reads TGTGCCAGCAGCGTAAGGGGACAGGGCTCTGGAAACACCATATATTTT.

The chain couples TRBV9 to TRBJ1-6; D not certain. The CDR3 length is 16 residues. Germline V CDR1 and CDR2: SGDLS, YYNGEE. Trimming pared 1 base from V and 9 bases from J, leaving 17 bases between. DNA for the CDR3: TGTGCCAGCAGCGTAAGGCCGAGGGAGGGTGGTTCACCCCTCCACTTT. This codes for CASSVRPREGGSPLHF.

This chain uses TRBV29-1 with TRBJ2-5; D unclear. Between the trimmed V and J ends, which lost 4 bases and 9 bases, there was a span of 9 bases. This CDR3 comprises 10 residues. The germline gives CDR1 SQVTM, CDR2 ANQGSEA. CDR3 sequence (DNA): TGCAGCGTTGCCCTACCGGCCCAGTACTTC. As protein: CSVALPAQYF. Complete variable domain (other parts from reference TRBV29-1 and TRBJ2-5): SAVISQKPSRDICQRGTSLTIQCQVDSQVTMMFWYRQQPGQSLTLIATANQGSEATYESGFVIDKFPISRPNLTFSTLTVSNMSPEDSSIYLCSVALPAQYFGPGTRLLVL.

This sequence joins TRBV12-5 and TRBJ1-5; a possible D gene is TRBD1 (5 bases). The CDR3 spans 15 residues. Germline-derived CDR1 and CDR2 are LGHNT and FRNRAP. V was clipped by 2 bases and J by 6 bases, with 14 bases between them. The CDR3 region has the DNA TGTGCTAGTGGTTTGATCAGGGTAGTGAGTCAGCCCCAGCATTTT. Translated: CASGLIRVVSQPQHF.

The chain is built from TRBV6-6 and TRBJ1-1; a weak D match, TRBD1 (5 bases). CDR3 length: 13 amino acids. Trimming took 5 bases from V and 7 from J, leaving 14 bases between them. Germline V gene sequence: CDR1 MNHNY, CDR2 SVGAGI (reference sequence). CDR3 bases: TGTGCCAGCAGTCGGCCTTCGAGGGGTGAAGCTTTCTTT. The encoded protein is CASSRPSRGEAFF.

V is TRBV7-9 and J is TRBJ1-2, with TRBD1 matching 8 bases. CDR1 and CDR2 from the germline V gene are SEHNR and FQNEAQ (reference sequence). The CDR3 sequence is 16 residues long. The ends lost 5 bases at V and 7 bases at J; junction bases unmatched: 15. The CDR3 nucleotides read TGTGCCAGCAGCAAAGGACAGGGATCTCTATTCGGTGGCTACACCTTC. Translation: CASSKGQGSLFGGYTF. Combining the CDR3 with reference TRBV7-9 and TRBJ1-2 gives the whole variable domain DTGVSQNPRHKITKRGQNVTFRCDPISEHNRLYWYRQTLGQGPEFLTYFQNEAQLEKSRLLSDRFSAERPKGSFSTLEIQRTEQGDSAMYLCASSKGQGSLFGGYTFGSGTRLTVV.

The chain is built from TRBV7-8 and TRBJ2-5; the match to TRBD1 covers 8 bases. V lost 1 base to trimming and J lost 5 bases; unmatched junction nucleotides: 6. The CDR3 contains 15 residues. The V gene's germline CDR1 is SGHVS and CDR2 FQNEAQ. Written as DNA, the CDR3 is TGTGCCAGCAGCTTAGGTGCAGGGGGCCTGGAGACCCAGTACTTC. Its translation is CASSLGAGGLETQYF.

This chain joins TRBV9 and TRBJ1-2, with a tentative D call TRBD1 (6 bases). CDR1 and CDR2 (germline): SGDLS, YYNGEE. The CDR3 runs to 17 residues. V lost 3 bases and J 0 bases, leaving 18 bases between the germline ends. DNA for the CDR3: TGTGCCAGCAGCGGCCGGGACACAACGAGAACTAACTATGGCTACACCTTC. Translating it yields CASSGRDTTRTNYGYTF.

V gene TRBV11-1 combines with J gene TRBJ2-5; no reliable D call. The CDR3 runs to 13 residues. In germline, CDR1 is SGHAT, CDR2 FQDESV (reference sequence). Deletions cut 8 bases from V and 4 bases from J, with 14 bases between. CDR3 sequence (DNA): TGTGCCAGCGTCAGGAGCCCAGGAGAGACCCAGTACTTC. Translation: CASVRSPGETQYF.

The chain couples TRBV7-8 to TRBJ1-1; D not resolved. Germline V CDR1 and CDR2: SGHVS, FQNEAQ. The V gene lost 5 bases and the J gene lost 0 bases, with 4 bases spanning the gap. The CDR3 is 12 residues long. The CDR3 region is CASSPVNTEAFF. CDR3 nucleotide sequence: TGTGCCAGCAGCCCAGTGAACACTGAAGCTTTCTTT.

This chain joins TRBV5-6 and TRBJ2-5, with D possibly TRBD2 on 6 matching bases. Germline CDR1 reads SGHDT; CDR2 reads YYEEEE. This CDR3 has 15 residues. V lost 4 bases, J lost 4 bases, and 17 bases lay in between. CDR3 sequence (DNA): TGTGCCAGCAGCCTTAGCGGTGGGGTGACAGAGACCCAGTACTTC. Protein: CASSLSGGVTETQYF.

V is TRBV18 and J is TRBJ2-7; 10 bases are shared with TRBD2. The V gene end was trimmed by 2 bases and the J gene end by 4 bases; junction bases not matched to a gene: 11. This CDR3 contains 17 residues. Germline CDR1 and CDR2: KGHSH and LQKENI. The DNA for the CDR3 is TGTGCCAGCTCACCAAGGACTAGCGGAGTGGGAGGGTACGAGCAGTACTTC. It yields the protein CASSPRTSGVGGYEQYF. The full variable domain, with the rest looked up from reference TRBV18 and TRBJ2-7, is NAGVMQNPRHLVRRRGQEARLRCSPMKGHSHVYWYRQLPEEGLKFMVYLQKENIIDESGMPKERFSAEFPKEGPSILRIQQVVRGDSAAYFCASSPRTSGVGGYEQYFGPGTRLTVT.

The V call is TRBV5-6, the J call TRBJ1-5, with TRBD1 matching over 7 bases. The CDR3 extends over 19 amino acids. Trimming took 3 bases from V and 5 from J; bases not matched to a gene: 20. Germline V CDR1 and CDR2: SGHDT, YYEEEE. The CDR3 DNA follows: TGTGCCAGCAGCTCAGTACGGGACAGTCAAACCCTCGGGGATCAGCCCCAGCATTTT. Translating it yields CASSSVRDSQTLGDQPQHF.

The chain has TRBV6-6 and TRBJ2-1, with TRBD1 as a possible D gene (7 bases). The CDR3 length is 15 residues. V lost 7 bases and J 2 bases, leaving 15 bases between the germline ends. Germline V gives CDR1 MNHNY, CDR2 SVGAGI (reference sequence). The CDR3 coding sequence is TGTGCCAGCATTCAGGAGGGGGCCACCTACAATGAGCAGTTCTTC. Encoded protein: CASIQEGATYNEQFF.

This clone has just one count. V gene TRBV19 combines with J gene TRBJ2-1, with TRBD2 matching 16 bases. The CDR3 is made up of 19 amino acids. Germline CDR1 is LNHDA and CDR2 is SQIVND (reference sequence). After removal of 4 bases from V and 0 bases from J, the junction contained 6 bases not matched to a gene. The DNA of the CDR3 is TGTGCCAGTAGTAGCCCGGGACTAGCGGGAGGGAGCTCCTACAATGAGCAGTTCTTC. Its translation: CASSSPGLAGGSSYNEQFF.